Reported below is one T cell receptor (beta chain). Losses at the gene ends were 1 base for V and 6 bases for J; bases not matched to a gene: 8. CDR1 is PRHDT, CDR2 FYEKMQ, per germline (reference sequence). There are 15 residues in the CDR3. The sample comes from a study of siplizumab effects on memory and regulatory T cells. Libraries were prepared by immunoSEQ multiplex PCR; TCRdb keeps only in-frame clonotypes and omits some of them. The repertoire holds about 69,000 clones, with 88% as singletons. Sequencing was carried out using Tregs sorted from blood. This chain uses TRBV13 with TRBJ2-7; TRBD2 matches 8 bases. The source is a human donor in good health. CDR3 DNA: TGTGCCAGCAGCTTAGTTACCGGGACTAGAGGCGAGCAGTACTTC. Protein sequence: CASSLVTGTRGEQYF. The full variable domain, completed using reference TRBV13 and TRBJ2-7, is AAGVIQSPRHLIKEKRETATLKCYPIPRHDTVYWYQQGPGQDPQFLISFYEKMQSDKGSIPDRFSAQQFSDYHSELNMSSLELGDSALYFCASSLVTGTRGEQYFGPGTRLTVT.